Following are 7 T cell receptor beta chains from one sample sequenced in a study of shared clonotypes between healthy human individuals. Some clones are missing from TCRdb's copy, which holds only in-frame ones; the method was immunoSEQ multiplex PCR. In the table there are roughly 2.2 million clones, around 93% of which are singletons. Sequencing was done on a sample of naive CD4+ T cells from PBMCs. The subset denotes: CD45RA+ positively selected. Receptor source: a man aged 18-30 years in good health. Some clones in this sample may be carry-over from other donors' samples.

This sequence joins TRBV5-4 and TRBJ2-1; D unclear. Per the germline V gene, CDR1 is SGHNT and CDR2 is YYREEE (reference sequence). The V end lost 0 bases, the J end lost 7 bases, and 14 bases lay between the germline ends. The CDR3 is made up of 15 amino acids. CDR3 sequence (DNA): TGTGCCAGCAGCTTGGGTGGAGTCCGGGTAAATGAGCAGTTCTTC. Translating it yields CASSLGGVRVNEQFF. The whole variable domain, filled in from reference TRBV5-4 and TRBJ2-1, reads ETGVTQSPTHLIKTRGQQVTLRCSSQSGHNTVSWYQQALGQGPQFIFQYYREEENGRGNFPPRFSGLQFPNYSSELNVNALELDDSALYLCASSLGGVRVNEQFFGPGTRLTVL.

The CDR3 nucleotides are TGTGCCAGCAGCTTTTTGGCGGGGAACTCCTACGAGCAGTACTTC. This encodes CASSFLAGNSYEQYF. The chain uses TRBV7-9 and TRBJ2-7; a weak D match, TRBD2 (6 bases). CDR1 is SEHNR, CDR2 FQNEAQ, per germline (reference sequence). The CDR3 has 15 amino acids. The V and J ends lost 3 bases and 0 bases respectively, with 12 bases between them.

V gene TRBV27 combines with J gene TRBJ1-1; TRBD1 might be the D (5 bases). CDR1 MNHEY and CDR2 SMNVEV come from the germline V gene (reference sequence). CDR3 length equals 15 residues. V gave up 6 bases and J gave up 0 bases, with 14 bases separating them. The CDR3 coding sequence is TGTGCCAGCAGCCTTGCATGGGACTTGAACACTGAAGCTTTCTTT. Its translation: CASSLAWDLNTEAFF.

The J gene is TRBJ2-7, the V gene TRBV2, with 7 nucleotides matching TRBD1. CDR1 is SNHLY and CDR2 is FYNNEI in the germline V gene. The CDR3 loop spans 14 amino acids. With V trimmed by 7 bases and J by 2 bases, 8 bases remained unmatched. The CDR3 DNA sequence: TGTGCCAGCACCCTACAGGGGATCGCCTACGAGCAGTACTTC. Its protein product is CASTLQGIAYEQYF.

The chain uses TRBV6-1 and TRBJ2-5; 8 bases align to TRBD2. With 0 bases clipped from V and 7 bases from J, the junction kept 4 bases outside the gene matches. Germline lookup yields CDR1 MNHNS and CDR2 SASEGT. The CDR3 contains 14 residues. For the CDR3, the DNA is TGTGCCAGCAGTGAAGCCGGGACTAGGCGGACCCAGTACTTC. Translated: CASSEAGTRRTQYF.

The chain carries TRBV7-2 and TRBJ2-4; D not certain. Germline CDR1 is SGHTA and CDR2 is FQGNSA. The CDR3 length is 13 residues. V lost 5 bases and J 1 base, leaving 6 bases between the germline ends. CDR3 nucleotides: TGTGCCAGCAGCAATATCGCCAAAAACATTCAGTACTTC. Translated, it gives CASSNIAKNIQYF.

For this clone: The sample carries other DNA sequences with the same CDR3. The V call is TRBV2, the J call TRBJ2-2; weak D call: TRBD2 (6 bases). V shed 6 bases and J shed 0 bases, with 8 bases lying between them. The CDR3 totals 14 residues. The germline V gene has CDR1 SNHLY and CDR2 FYNNEI. The CDR3 DNA reads as TGTGCCAGCAGCGGGACTCCGAACACCGGGGAGCTGTTTTTT. It codes for CASSGTPNTGELFF.